Included here is one T cell receptor (beta chain) sequence, with context. Its binding antigen is unknown. Per-base quality was not reported, and no clone a single base away is much larger than it. These data originate in a study of control samples from healthy donors and cancer patients (dated by TCRdb to the early 2020s). The library was generated by the immunoSEQ multiplex PCR assay. Held by TCRdb, this immuneACCESS table contains in-frame sequences only and omits some clones. Under half of the omission traces to an unresolved V gene where checked; the cause of the rest is unknown. Present in this sample are 40,000 to 50,000 clones, roughly 65% of which were seen just once. Jointly, the top ten make up over 15% of the sample. CDR1 and CDR2 are read off the germline V gene as MNHEY and SVGAGI. Trimming removed 6 bases from V and 5 bases from J; the gene matches leave 3 bases unexplained. Including the terminal cysteine and phenylalanine, the CDR3 comprises 12 residues. The entry retains the CDR3 DNA only, 36 bases that are in frame from base 1.

The TCR comes from a male donor with melanoma. The chain employs TRBV6-5 and TRBJ2-5, and TRBD1 aligns with 7 junction nucleotides. Sequencing was carried out using formalin-fixed, paraffin-embedded tissue. The sequence in DNA is TGTGCCAGCAGGAGGGGGCCGGAGACCCAGTACTTC. This encodes CASRRGPETQYF.